This T cell receptor beta chain was captured by sequencing in a study of lymphopenia after photon versus proton radiotherapy. The repertoire was sequenced with immunoSEQ multiplex PCR; TCRdb's copy has only in-frame clones and lacks some. The sample has approximately 71,000 clones, approximately 91% seen once. V shed 6 bases and J 1 base; nucleotides not matched to a gene: 5. This CDR3 region has 16 residues. Germline CDR1 SNHLY, CDR2 FYNNEI. Sequenced material: peripheral blood, taken from a patient treated with photon-based radiotherapy. This sequence joins TRBV2 and TRBJ2-2; 10 nucleotides align to TRBD2. The origin of this receptor is a woman in her 70s with pancreatic cancer. In DNA, the CDR3 is TGTGCCAGCAGCCTCGGGACTAGCGTGAACACCGGGGAGCTGTTTTTT. Its protein product is CASSLGTSVNTGELFF.